This T cell receptor beta chain originates from a study of blood T cells in healthy people across ages. Together with a sample-barcoded 5' primer, a J-beta primer mix was included in a second PCR lasting about 7 to 12 cycles. Unique molecular identifiers of 12 random nucleotides labeled each cDNA. Each CDR3 protein gets one entry after TCRdb re-called the 5' RACE reads with MiXCR. The sample consists of 1.5 million to 2 million distinct CDR3 sequences, roughly 28% of them appearing once. Per sample, a minimum of 6 million PBMCs were isolated. Findings and limits, study-wide: The fall in TCR beta diversity per million T cells was roughly linear with age.

This CDR3 comprises 15 residues. The germline V gene has CDR1 MGHDK and CDR2 SYGVNS. V shed 4 bases and J 8 bases; nucleotides not matched to a gene: 11. This clonotype was observed a handful of times. The antigen is unknown. The V call is TRBV25-1, the J call TRBJ1-2; 9 positions agree with TRBD1. The receptor was derived from a woman younger than 45 in good health. Material for sequencing was blood. The CDR3: CASSATGGKSRGYTF. CDR3 nucleotides: TGTGCCAGCAGTGCCACAGGGGGCAAATCGCGCGGCTACACCTTC.